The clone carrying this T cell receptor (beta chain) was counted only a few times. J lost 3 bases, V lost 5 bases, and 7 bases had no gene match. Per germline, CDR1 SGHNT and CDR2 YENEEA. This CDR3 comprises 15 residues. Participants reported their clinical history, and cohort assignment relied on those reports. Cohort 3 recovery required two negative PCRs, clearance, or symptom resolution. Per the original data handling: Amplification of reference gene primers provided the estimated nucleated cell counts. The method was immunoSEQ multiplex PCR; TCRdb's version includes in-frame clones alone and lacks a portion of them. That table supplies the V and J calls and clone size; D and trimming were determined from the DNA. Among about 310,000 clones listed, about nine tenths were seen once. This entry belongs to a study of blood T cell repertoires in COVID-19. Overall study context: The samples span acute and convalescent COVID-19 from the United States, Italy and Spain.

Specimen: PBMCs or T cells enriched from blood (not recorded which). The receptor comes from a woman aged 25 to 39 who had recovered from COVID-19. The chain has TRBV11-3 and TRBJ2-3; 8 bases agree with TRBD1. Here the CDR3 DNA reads TGTGCCAGCAGCAGAGGACAGGGTCGAACAGATACGCAGTATTTT. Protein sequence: CASSRGQGRTDTQYF.